These T cell receptor beta chains were read from a single sample in a study of T cell responses to AZD1222 COVID-19 vaccine. TCRdb's copy holds only in-frame clones and misses some; the assay was immunoSEQ multiplex PCR. Altogether about 140,000 clones are present, 70% to 90% being singletons, with the ten largest covering 1.9%. The sequenced sample was peripheral blood, obtained on day 0 of AZD1222 vaccination. The receptors stem from an adult in good health. The CDR3 runs from the conserved cysteine through the conserved F or W.

V | CDR3
TRBV27 | CASRRQGQNTEAFF
TRBV4-3 | CASSPHSPLSLNEKLFF
TRBV11-1 | CAVPEGSGGDEQFF
TRBV6-4 | CASSSLGQGRNSPLHF
TRBV29-1 | CSVQGYNEQFF
TRBV28 | CASSLVQGGNQPQHF
TRBV29-1 | CSVVPGPYF
TRBV28 | CASSTKTGMGVRMNTEAFF
TRBV15 | CATSRGRGQEVAQPQHF
TRBV7-2 | CASSLVGGMGTGELFF
TRBV6-5 | CAGRRTGVNGELFF
TRBV5-1 | CASSLGAGMNTEAFF
TRBV5-1 | CASSMWAAISTDTQYF
TRBV29-1 | CSVDNRGSGNEQFF
TRBV5-5 | CASSPEPNTEAFF
TRBV5-8 | CASSRGQGRGYAEAFF
TRBV28 | CASSPPAREKLFF
TRBV19 | CASSNWTGLHNYGYTF
TRBV5-6 | CASSLAFDRGPEAFF
TRBV5-1 | CASSRGGGYTF
TRBV5-1 | CASSLWSPGSNEQFF
TRBV5-1 | CASSSTGTNYGYTF
TRBV6-5 | CASRGHPYEQYF
TRBV6-4 | CAGEQQGVYLGNTIYF
TRBV2 | CASSDKGTAGYTF
TRBV4-3 | CASSQGVGTEAFF
TRBV5-4 | CASSLQGTEAFF
TRBV5-4 | CASTRGEGTSGNTIYF
TRBV5-6 | CASSFSNQPQHF
TRBV12-3/TRBV12-4 | CASSVVVAEAFF
TRBV24-1 | CATSDPTGVEQYF
TRBV6-1 | CASSDPQGDRVYEQYF
TRBV6-5 | CASSGQGNTEAFF
TRBV3-1/TRBV3-2 | CASSLGQGRSGNTIYF
TRBV5-4 | CASSLDRAGYTF
TRBV27 | CASSLERKPGELFF
TRBV19 | CASSIEGLTSTDTQYF
TRBV28 | CASSLFGTSGYTYEQYF
TRBV5-4 | CASSLEGREVGDYGYTF
TRBV10-3 | CATQGGLNTEAFF
TRBV7-2 | CASSLDGRGNQPQHF
TRBV11-2 | CASSPGTSGSQEQYF
TRBV6-6 | CASSYSPHRTVNEQFF
TRBV29-1 | CSVVLRRGYTEAFF
TRBV7-2 | CASSPLSMNTEAFF
TRBV4-3 | CASSQGTPGANVLTF
TRBV28 | CASSPTPGRGGGEKLFF
TRBV12-5 | CASGQDRGRDGYTF
TRBV4-1 | CASSQWREGPGELFF
TRBV19 | CASSITSSYNSPLHF
TRBV5-1 | CASSLLRGNTGELFF
TRBV12-3/TRBV12-4 | CASSPVGGDEQFF
TRBV6-5 | CASSYSKRNEQFF
TRBV28 | CASWPAGVYEQYF